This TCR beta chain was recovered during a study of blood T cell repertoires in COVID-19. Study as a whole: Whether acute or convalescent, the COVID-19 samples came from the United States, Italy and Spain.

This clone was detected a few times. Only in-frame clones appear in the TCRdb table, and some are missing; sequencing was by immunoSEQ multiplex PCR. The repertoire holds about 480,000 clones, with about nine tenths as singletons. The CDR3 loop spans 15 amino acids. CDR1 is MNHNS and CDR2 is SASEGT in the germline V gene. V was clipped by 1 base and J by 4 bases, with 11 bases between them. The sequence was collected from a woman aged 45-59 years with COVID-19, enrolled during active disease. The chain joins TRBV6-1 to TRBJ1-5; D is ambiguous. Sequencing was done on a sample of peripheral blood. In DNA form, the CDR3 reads TGTGCCAGCAGTGAAGGGCCGGGTCAGAATCAGCCCCAGCATTTT. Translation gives CASSEGPGQNQPQHF.